Listed here are 21 T cell receptor beta chains from one sample, sequenced in a study of post-analysis software for immune sequencing data. Overall study findings and caveats: Controls had lower frequencies than patients of about 5 TRBV segments, which included TRBV5-6, TRBV5-1 and TRBV20-1.

No antigen has been assigned to these receptors. Carried by the TCR beta cDNA libraries were unique molecular identifiers. A single record per CDR3 protein comes from TCRdb applying MiXCR to the PCR reads. The profile covers roughly 650,000 distinct CDR3 sequences, with 59% appearing a single time and around 11% taken by the ten largest. The specimen sequenced was blood. The receptors derive from a girl aged 2 to 10 with multiple sclerosis.

This chain joins TRBV10-3 and TRBJ2-3, with D perhaps assigned TRBD1 or TRBD2 (5 bases each). Deletions cut 8 bases from V and 4 bases from J, with 7 bases between. This CDR3 has 11 residues. Germline lookup yields CDR1 ENHRY and CDR2 SYGVKD. CDR3 sequence: CAIGDADTQYF. CDR3 DNA: TGTGCCATCGGGGACGCAGATACGCAGTATTTT.

This sequence joins TRBV12-3 or TRBV12-4 and TRBJ2-3, with 7 bases lining up with TRBD1. Unmatched junction bases numbered 5, after V lost 6 bases and J lost 2 bases. The CDR3 totals 14 residues. Written as DNA, the CDR3 is TGTGCCAGCAGGCAGGGGGAGATCACAGATACGCAGTATTTT. This gives the protein CASRQGEITDTQYF.

This clonotype was seen only a few times. The chain recombines TRBV6-5 with TRBJ2-7; no clear D gene. The V end was cut by 7 bases, the J end by 6 bases, with 13 bases between. CDR3 length equals 12 residues. Germline V gene data show CDR1 as MNHEY and CDR2 as SVGAGI. CDR3 in amino acids: CASKTGLGEQYF. In nucleotides, the CDR3 is TGTGCCAGCAAGACGGGTTTAGGCGAGCAGTACTTC.

This clonotype occurred once. Given the absence of the conserved phenylalanine or tryptophan at the CDR3 end, a read error is likely. The V and J genes are TRBV10-3 and TRBJ2-1, with D tentatively TRBD1 (6 bases). Trimming took 10 bases from V and 8 from J, leaving 21 bases between them. The CDR3 sequence is 14 residues long. The V gene's germline CDR1 is ENHRY and CDR2 SYGVKD. In DNA, the CDR3 is TGTGCCACCCTGCTCGACAGGTCCTGGGATGAGCAGTTCTTA. Its translation: CATLLDRSWDEQFL.

V is TRBV30 and J is TRBJ1-1, with D hard to call. V lost 0 bases, J lost 1 base, and 12 bases lay in between. In germline, CDR1 is GTSNPN, CDR2 SVGIG (reference sequence). The CDR3 is 15 residues long. CDR3 sequence reads: CAWSVTGQTNTEAFF. CDR3 coding DNA: TGTGCCTGGAGTGTTACCGGCCAAACGAACACTGAAGCTTTCTTT.

This rearrangement joins TRBV4-2 to TRBJ2-1, with 8 bases that match TRBD2. Germline V gene lookup returns CDR1 LGHNA and CDR2 YNFKEQ. The CDR3 runs to 18 residues. Losses at the gene ends were 0 bases for V and 5 bases for J; bases not matched to a gene: 12. The CDR3 bases are TGTGCCAGCAGCCAAGAGGGGGGAGGCCAGCGGGAGAACAATGAGCAGTTCTTC. This translates into CASSQEGGGQRENNEQFF.

This clonotype came up a few times. The chain combines TRBV5-6 with TRBJ2-1; 10 nucleotides line up with TRBD2. Germline CDR1 SGHDT, CDR2 YYEEEE. The CDR3 consists of 18 residues. J gave up 4 bases and V 0 bases, and 10 bases lay outside the gene matches. The CDR3 DNA reads TGTGCCAGCAGCTTGGGGAGCGGGAGGGCCCTATTTTACAATGAGCAGTTCTTC. Its translation: CASSLGSGRALFYNEQFF.

This chain links TRBV29-1 with TRBJ2-1; D is ambiguous. Germline CDR1 is SQVTM and CDR2 is ANQGSEA. The CDR3 length is 12 residues. V was pared by 7 bases and J by 1 base, with 8 bases between. The CDR3 DNA sequence: TGCAGCGCCGGACGGTCCTACAATGAGCAGTTCTTC. Its protein product is CSAGRSYNEQFF.

The CDR3 loop is CASSSPKSGATNEKLFF. The CDR3 nucleotides read TGTGCCAGCAGCAGTCCTAAATCGGGTGCAACTAATGAAAAACTGTTTTTT. This chain links TRBV5-6 with TRBJ1-4; D not resolved. The V gene's germline CDR1 is SGHDT and CDR2 YYEEEE. V was shortened by 4 bases and J by 0 bases, with 16 bases between the two germline ends. CDR3 length: 17 residues.

This clonotype was recorded once. The chain uses TRBV11-2 and TRBJ2-1, with TRBD2 identical over 9 bases. The ends lost 5 bases at V and 8 bases at J; junction bases unmatched: 13. The CDR3 extends over 16 amino acids. Germline CDR1 is SGHAT and CDR2 is FQNNGV. The CDR3 DNA sequence: TGTGCCAGCAGCGTTCACTCCGGGACTAGCATCTATGAGCAGTTCTTC. It translates to CASSVHSGTSIYEQFF.

J is TRBJ2-1 and V is TRBV24-1, with TRBD1 identical over 8 bases. From germline, CDR1 is KGHDR and CDR2 SFDVKD. V was pared by 5 bases and J by 5 bases, with 13 bases of the junction left unmatched. The CDR3 totals 17 residues. The CDR3 here is CATSGRMGQAINNEQFF. The CDR3 DNA reads as TGTGCCACCAGTGGCAGAATGGGACAGGCGATCAACAATGAGCAGTTCTTC.

This rearrangement joins TRBV29-1 to TRBJ1-1; D is undetermined. Germline values: CDR1 SQVTM, CDR2 ANQGSEA. The CDR3 loop spans 14 amino acids. V was trimmed by 5 bases and J by 0 bases, leaving 13 bases between them. The CDR3 protein is CSVSAVTMNTEAFF. The CDR3, as DNA: TGCAGCGTTTCGGCCGTAACGATGAACACTGAAGCTTTCTTT.

On this clonotype: With a much larger clone just one base away, this may be a read error. The rearrangement joins TRBV20-1 to TRBJ2-3; 10 bases align to TRBD2. The CDR3 has 15 amino acids. Per the germline V gene, CDR1 is DFQATT and CDR2 is SNEGSKA (reference sequence). With 1 base clipped from V and 6 bases from J, the junction kept 7 bases outside the gene matches. The CDR3 loop reads CSARGTGSGGDTQYF. CDR3 sequence (DNA): TGCAGTGCTAGAGGTACGGGTAGCGGGGGGGATACGCAGTATTTT.

The genes are TRBV20-1 and TRBJ2-3, with D perhaps TRBD1 (5 bases). The CDR3 contains 17 residues. Germline loops: CDR1 DFQATT, CDR2 SNEGSKA (reference sequence). V shed 0 bases and J shed 0 bases, with 16 bases lying between them. For the CDR3, the DNA is TGCAGTGCTAGAGATCTGCAGGGTTATAGGAGCACAGATACGCAGTATTTT. The encoded protein is CSARDLQGYRSTDTQYF.

The V gene is TRBV10-3, the J gene TRBJ2-4; 7 bases are a match to TRBD2. The CDR3 has 14 residues. Germline CDR1 ENHRY, CDR2 SYGVKD. V was pared by 3 bases and J by 6 bases, with 5 bases of the junction left unmatched. The CDR3 DNA reads TGTGCCATCAGTGAACCCAGGGAGGGAAACATTCAGTACTTC. It is translated as CAISEPREGNIQYF.

CDR3 DNA: TGTGCCAGCAGCTTTGAGACGGGTGGCTACACCTTC. The encoded protein is CASSFETGGYTF. This sequence joins TRBV7-2 and TRBJ1-2; D ambiguous. The CDR3 runs 12 residues. Germline-derived CDR1 and CDR2 are SGHTA and FQGNSA. V lost 3 bases and J 7 bases, leaving 9 bases between the germline ends.

V usage is TRBV29-1 and J usage is TRBJ2-4, with D uncertain. The germline V and J ends were trimmed by 3 bases and 2 bases, with 5 bases remaining between them. Germline V gives CDR1 SQVTM, CDR2 ANQGSEA. This CDR3 spans 12 amino acids. The CDR3 bases are TGCAGCGTTGAGGGAACCAAAAACATTCAGTACTTC. This translates into CSVEGTKNIQYF.

The gene calls are TRBV27 and TRBJ2-1; possibly TRBD1 for D (6 bases). Germline values: CDR1 MNHEY, CDR2 SMNVEV (reference sequence). V shed 5 bases and J shed 0 bases, with 20 bases lying between them. The CDR3 length is 18 residues. The CDR3 loop is CASSPSPDSQSSYNEQFF. The CDR3 nucleotides are TGTGCCAGCAGTCCCTCCCCGGACAGCCAGAGCTCCTACAATGAGCAGTTCTTC.

About this clonotype: Relative to the germline gene, one junction end is altered; a read error may explain this. The V and J genes are TRBV7-9 and TRBJ2-1; D is perhaps TRBD1 (6 bases). Germline loops: CDR1 SEHNR, CDR2 FQNEAQ (reference sequence). The CDR3 loop spans 14 amino acids. CDR3 amino acids: CASSYSEGHNEEFF. CDR3 bases: TGTGCCAGCAGCTACTCTGAGGGACACAATGAGGAGTTCTTC.

This clonotype was seen just once. The chain has TRBV4-1 and TRBJ2-7; D is tentatively TRBD1 or TRBD2 (5 bases each). Germline lookup yields CDR1 MGHRA and CDR2 YSYEKL. V lost 4 bases and J lost 3, with 13 bases in between. This CDR3 region has 14 residues. The CDR3 region is CASSLRLQDYEQYF. CDR3 bases: TGCGCCAGCAGCCTCCGACTACAGGACTACGAGCAGTACTTC.

This clonotype turned up a few times. The chain links TRBV29-1 to TRBJ2-3; 8 bases are a match to TRBD1. Germline CDR1 SQVTM, CDR2 ANQGSEA. With 6 bases clipped from V and 3 bases from J, the junction kept 5 bases outside the gene matches. CDR3 length: 13 residues. CDR3 sequence: CSVARGPTDTQYF. Written as DNA, the CDR3 is TGCAGCGTAGCCAGGGGGCCTACAGATACGCAGTATTTT.